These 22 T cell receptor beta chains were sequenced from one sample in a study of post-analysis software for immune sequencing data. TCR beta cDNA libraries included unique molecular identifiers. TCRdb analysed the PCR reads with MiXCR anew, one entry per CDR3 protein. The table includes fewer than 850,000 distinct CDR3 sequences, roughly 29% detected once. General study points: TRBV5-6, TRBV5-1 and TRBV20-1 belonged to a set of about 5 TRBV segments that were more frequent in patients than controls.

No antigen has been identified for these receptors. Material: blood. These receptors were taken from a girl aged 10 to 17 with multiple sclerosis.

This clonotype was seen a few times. The CDR3 here is CASSSIGGLPYNEQFF. CDR3 bases: TGCGCCAGCAGCTCCATAGGGGGACTGCCCTACAATGAGCAGTTCTTC. The chain employs TRBV5-1 and TRBJ2-1; D is possibly TRBD1 or TRBD2 (6 bases each). CDR1 is SGHRS and CDR2 is YFSETQ in the germline V gene. The CDR3 runs to 16 residues. Trimming removed 3 bases from V and 2 bases from J, with 15 bases in between.

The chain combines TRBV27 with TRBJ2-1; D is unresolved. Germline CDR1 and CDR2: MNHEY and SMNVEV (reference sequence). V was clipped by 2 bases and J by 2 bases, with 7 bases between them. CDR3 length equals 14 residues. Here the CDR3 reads CASSLGYPYNEQFF. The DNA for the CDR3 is TGTGCCAGCAGTTTAGGGTACCCCTACAATGAGCAGTTCTTC.

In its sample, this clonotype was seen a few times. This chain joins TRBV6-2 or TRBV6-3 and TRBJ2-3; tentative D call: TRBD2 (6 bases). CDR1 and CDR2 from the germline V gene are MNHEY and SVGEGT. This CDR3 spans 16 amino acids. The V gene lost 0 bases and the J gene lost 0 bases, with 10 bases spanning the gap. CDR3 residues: CASSYSASGSTDTQYF. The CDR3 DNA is TGTGCCAGCAGTTACTCGGCCAGCGGGAGCACAGATACGCAGTATTTT.

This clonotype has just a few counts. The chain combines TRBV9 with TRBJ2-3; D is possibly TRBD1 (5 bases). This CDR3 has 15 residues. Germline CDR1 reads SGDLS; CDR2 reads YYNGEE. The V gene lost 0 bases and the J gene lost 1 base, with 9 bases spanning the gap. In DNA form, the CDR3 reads TGTGCCAGCAGCGTAGCAGGGTTCGGCACAGATACGCAGTATTTT. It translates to CASSVAGFGTDTQYF.

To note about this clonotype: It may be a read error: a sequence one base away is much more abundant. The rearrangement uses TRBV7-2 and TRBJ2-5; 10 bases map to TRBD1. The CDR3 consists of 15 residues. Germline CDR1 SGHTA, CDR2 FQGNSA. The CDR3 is CAGSPGTGAQETQYF. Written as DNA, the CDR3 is TGTGCCGGCAGCCCCGGGACAGGGGCCCAAGAGACCCAGTACTTC.

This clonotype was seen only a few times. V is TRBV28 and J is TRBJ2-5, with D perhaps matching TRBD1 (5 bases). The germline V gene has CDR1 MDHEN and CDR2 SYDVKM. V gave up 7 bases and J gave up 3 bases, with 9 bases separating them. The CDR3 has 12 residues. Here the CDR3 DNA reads TGTGCCAGCAACCTGGACAAAGAGACCCAGTACTTC. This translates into CASNLDKETQYF. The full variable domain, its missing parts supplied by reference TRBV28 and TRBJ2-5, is DVKVTQSSRYLVKRTGEKVFLECVQDMDHENMFWYRQDPGLGLRLIYFSYDVKMKEKGDIPEGYSVSREKKERFSLILESASTNQTSMYLCASNLDKETQYFGPGTRLLVL.

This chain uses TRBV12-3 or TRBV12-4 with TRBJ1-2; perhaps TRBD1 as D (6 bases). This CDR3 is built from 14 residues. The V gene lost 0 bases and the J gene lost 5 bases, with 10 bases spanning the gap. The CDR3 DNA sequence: TGTGCCAGCAGTTTAGCCGGACAGTCATATGGCTACACCTTC. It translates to CASSLAGQSYGYTF.

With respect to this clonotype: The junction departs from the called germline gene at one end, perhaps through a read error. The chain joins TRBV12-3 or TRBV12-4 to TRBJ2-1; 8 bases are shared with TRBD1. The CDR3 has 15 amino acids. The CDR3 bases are TGTGCCGGCAGTTTATTCCACAGGGGGAGGAATGAGCAGTTCTTC. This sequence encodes CAGSLFHRGRNEQFF.

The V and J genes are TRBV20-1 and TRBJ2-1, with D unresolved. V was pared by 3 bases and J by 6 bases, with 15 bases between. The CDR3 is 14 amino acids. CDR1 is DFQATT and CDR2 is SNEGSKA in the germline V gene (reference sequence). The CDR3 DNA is TGCAGTGCTAGCCGCGGACCCCCCGGCAATGAGCAGTTCTTC. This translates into CSASRGPPGNEQFF.

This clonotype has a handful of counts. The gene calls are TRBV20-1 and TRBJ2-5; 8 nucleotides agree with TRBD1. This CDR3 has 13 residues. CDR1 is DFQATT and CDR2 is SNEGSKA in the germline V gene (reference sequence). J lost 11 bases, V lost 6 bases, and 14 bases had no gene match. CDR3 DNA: TGCAGTGCGGGAGGACAGGGACGGGTGGGGCAGTACTTC. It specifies CSAGGQGRVGQYF.

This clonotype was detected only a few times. CDR3 DNA sequence: TGTGCCAGCAGGGCAAGGGAGATCTCCTACAATGAGCAGTTCTTC. Residues: CASRAREISYNEQFF. V is TRBV28 and J is TRBJ2-1; a possible D gene is TRBD2 (5 bases). Trimming stripped 6 bases from V and 0 bases from J, with 12 bases between. This CDR3 is built from 15 residues. The germline gives CDR1 MDHEN, CDR2 SYDVKM.

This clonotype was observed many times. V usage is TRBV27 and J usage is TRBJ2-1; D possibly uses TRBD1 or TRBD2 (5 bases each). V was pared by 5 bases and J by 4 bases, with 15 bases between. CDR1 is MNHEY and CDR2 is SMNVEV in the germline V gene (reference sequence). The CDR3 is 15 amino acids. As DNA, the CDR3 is TGTGCCAGCAGTCTGGGGGACGCGCCATACAATGAGCAGTTCTTC. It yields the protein CASSLGDAPYNEQFF.

The CDR3 reads CASSGPNTYNEQFF. The CDR3 DNA is TGTGCCAGCAGCGGCCCCAATACCTACAATGAGCAGTTCTTC. The chain carries TRBV7-2 and TRBJ2-1; D uncertain. V lost 5 bases and J lost 2, with 10 bases in between. Looked up from germline, CDR1 is SGHTA and CDR2 is FQGNSA. The CDR3 consists of 14 residues.

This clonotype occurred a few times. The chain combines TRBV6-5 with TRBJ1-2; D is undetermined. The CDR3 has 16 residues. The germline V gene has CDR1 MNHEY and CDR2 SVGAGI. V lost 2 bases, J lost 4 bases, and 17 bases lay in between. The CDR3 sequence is CASSYRDPPLGYGYTF. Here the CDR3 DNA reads TGTGCCAGCAGTTACCGGGATCCCCCATTGGGCTATGGCTACACCTTC.

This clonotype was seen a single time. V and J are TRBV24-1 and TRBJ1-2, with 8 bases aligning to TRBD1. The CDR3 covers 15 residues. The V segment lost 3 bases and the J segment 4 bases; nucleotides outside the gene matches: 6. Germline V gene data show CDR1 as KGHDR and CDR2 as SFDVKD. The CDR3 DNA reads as TGTGCCACCAGTGATCGGAAGGACAGGGCCTATGGCTACACCTTC. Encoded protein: CATSDRKDRAYGYTF.

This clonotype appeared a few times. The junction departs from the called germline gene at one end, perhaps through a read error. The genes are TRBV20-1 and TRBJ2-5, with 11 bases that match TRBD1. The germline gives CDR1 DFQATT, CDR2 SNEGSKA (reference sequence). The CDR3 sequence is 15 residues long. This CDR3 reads CGASPGTGGGETQYF. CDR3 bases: TGCGGTGCTAGTCCCGGGACAGGGGGGGGAGAGACCCAGTACTTC.

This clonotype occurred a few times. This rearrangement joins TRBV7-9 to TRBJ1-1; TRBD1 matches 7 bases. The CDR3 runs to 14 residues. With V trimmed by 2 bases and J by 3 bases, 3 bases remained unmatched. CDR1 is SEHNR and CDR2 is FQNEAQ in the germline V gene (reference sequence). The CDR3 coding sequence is TGTGCCAGCAGCTTACTCCAGGGGGACACTGAAGCTTTCTTT. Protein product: CASSLLQGDTEAFF.

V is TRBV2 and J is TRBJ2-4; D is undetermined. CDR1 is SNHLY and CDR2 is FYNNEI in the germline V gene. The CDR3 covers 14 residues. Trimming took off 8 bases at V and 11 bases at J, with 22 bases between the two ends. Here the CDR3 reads CASHDIGPLVFQYF. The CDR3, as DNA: TGTGCCAGCCACGATATAGGGCCCCTGGTTTTTCAGTACTTC.

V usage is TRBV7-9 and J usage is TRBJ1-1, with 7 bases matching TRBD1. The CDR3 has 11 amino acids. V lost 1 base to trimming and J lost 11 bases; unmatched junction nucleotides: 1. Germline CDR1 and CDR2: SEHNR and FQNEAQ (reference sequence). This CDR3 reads CASSLEDRAFF. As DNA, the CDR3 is TGTGCCAGCAGCTTAGAGGACAGGGCTTTCTTT.

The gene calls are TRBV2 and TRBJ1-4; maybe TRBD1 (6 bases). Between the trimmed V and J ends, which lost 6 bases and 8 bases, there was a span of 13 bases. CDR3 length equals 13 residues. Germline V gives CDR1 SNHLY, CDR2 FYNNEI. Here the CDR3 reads CASRMGGREKLFF. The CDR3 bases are TGTGCCAGCAGAATGGGGGGGCGCGAAAAACTGTTTTTT.

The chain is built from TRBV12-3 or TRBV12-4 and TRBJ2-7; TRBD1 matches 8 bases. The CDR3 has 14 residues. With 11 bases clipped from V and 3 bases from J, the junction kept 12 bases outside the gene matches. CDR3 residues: CAGTYPGQVYEQYF. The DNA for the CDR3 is TGTGCCGGCACATACCCGGGACAGGTCTACGAGCAGTACTTC.

The CDR3 reads CASSPPNRGTDTQYF. CDR3 bases: TGTGCCAGCTCACCACCGAACAGGGGCACAGATACGCAGTATTTT. The chain carries TRBV18 and TRBJ2-3, with D perhaps TRBD1 (6 bases). Trimming pared 0 bases from V and 1 base from J, leaving 8 bases between. The CDR3 is 15 amino acids. CDR1 and CDR2 (germline): KGHSH, LQKENI.